This T cell receptor (beta chain) was sequenced during a study of T-cell memory formation after mild COVID-19. Study-level results: Prior to infection, memory already included some responding clones, suggesting cross-reactive memory joined. Contracting CD4+ clones sat mainly in CM and EM; CD8+ in EMRA. A second wave expanding day 15 to 37 was CD4+-biased; contracting clones were balanced.

Germline CDR1 is SGHRS and CDR2 is YFSETQ. V lost 2 bases to trimming and J lost 0 bases, with 12 bases between them. There are 16 residues in the CDR3. Libraries for TCRalpha and TCRbeta carried sample barcodes and unique molecular identifiers via 5'RACE. TCRdb processed the 5' RACE reads anew with MiXCR; each CDR3 protein has one entry. The sample shows around 300,000 distinct CDR3 sequences, approximately 15% of them seen only once. Many counts were recorded for this clonotype. The antigen is not known. Material: PBMCs or a T cell subset sorted from them (not recorded which). The receptor's source is a young man who had mild COVID-19 (a few samples of this study predate the infection). Cell type and time point are not known. The chain is built from TRBV5-1 and TRBJ2-4, with a weak D call TRBD1 (6 bases). This CDR3 is CASSFAGTLAKNIQYF. In DNA, the CDR3 is TGCGCCAGCAGCTTTGCCGGGACATTAGCCAAAAACATTCAGTACTTC.